The TCR beta chain under discussion was sequenced for a study of OX40 agonist ivuxolimab in advanced cancers. For context, the study as a whole: Ivuxolimab was an agonistic, fully human IgG2 monoclonal antibody directed against OX40 (CD134), a costimulatory receptor. A male proportion of 70% to 90% and a mean age of around 60 years, ranging from roughly 23 to 90, were recorded for the dose-escalation cohort. Three dose-escalation patients achieved partial responses, one with hepatocellular carcinoma and two with cutaneous melanoma. Intravenous ivuxolimab was administered to patients every 2 weeks at six dose levels: 0.01, 0.1, 0.3, 1.5, 3 and 10 mg/kg. Peripheral TCRbeta sequencing aimed to test whether ivuxolimab altered TCR sequence diversity and caused clonal T-cell expansion. Patients were allowed to have had prior anti-PD-1, anti-PD-L1 or anti-CTLA-4 therapy, and 40% of the dose-escalation patients had been treated with checkpoint inhibitors. Of the roughly 54 dose-escalation patients, hepatocellular carcinoma was present in roughly 19, melanoma in approximately 15, renal cell carcinoma in 9 and head and neck cancer in 9. The paper reports the monotherapy dose-escalation portion (N of about 47 patients) of the phase I ivuxolimab trial.

In regard to this clone: Its binding antigen is unknown. No qualities accompany the bases; no much larger clone lies one base away.

To sequence the TCRbeta CDR3 region, genomic DNA was isolated from the sorted cells. TCRbeta CDR3 regions were sequenced using the immunoSEQ Assay. The table comes from immuneACCESS by way of TCRdb, which keeps in-frame sequences with V and J called. Part of the clones is missing from these tables; in studies checked, under half for an unresolved V gene and the rest for unknown reasons. Counted in this sample were fewer than 85,000 clones; more than 80% of them appeared once. The top ten constitute 0.45% to 0.65% of the sample. A distance of 14 bases separates the germline ends of V and J, which lose 0 bases and 5 bases respectively. Its CDR3 holds 16 amino acids, cysteine through phenylalanine. The CDR3 DNA has 48 bases and is translated from base 1. CDR1 KGHSH and CDR2 LQKENI were looked up in the germline V gene. What the study reported, not specific to this receptor: In the 0.1-3.0 mg/kg groups, partial responders had among the lowest normalized peripheral clonal expansion, particularly in CD8+ T cells. The antigen specificity of the clonally expanded peripheral T cells was not determined. At doses from 0.1 to 3.0 mg/kg, clonal expansion was seen in both CD4+ and CD8+ blood T cells between baseline and week 6. On average, CD8+ T cells showed more expanded clones than CD4+ T cells after ivuxolimab. Low levels of normalized T-cell clonal expansion were also seen in some patients who did not respond.

Patients with autoimmune disease history or receiving systemic immunosuppression were excluded from the trial. In every dose cohort, peripheral blood was drawn for TCR sequencing at baseline, cycle 4 day 1, and cycle 7 day 1. Samples came from an open-label, multicenter, first-in-human phase I dose-escalation trial of ivuxolimab. Adults with locally advanced or metastatic melanoma, renal cell, hepatocellular, or head and neck squamous cell carcinoma were enrolled in the trial. CD4+ and CD8+ T cells were sorted separately from peripheral blood before TCR sequencing. The chain links TRBV18 with TRBJ2-1, and TRBD2 may be the D gene, going by 6 matching bases. The sequence was obtained from an adult with an advanced solid tumor such as melanoma, head and neck, liver or kidney cancer. Sequenced material: CD4+ or CD8+ T cells sorted from blood, taken in a trial of the OX40 agonist ivuxolimab. The DNA is TGTGCCAGCTCACCACCTACCGGGAGCTGGGACAATGAGCAGTTCTTC. Its translation is CASSPPTGSWDNEQFF.